The entry that follows covers one T cell receptor (beta chain) sequence. The sample comes from a study of T cell responses to AZD1222 COVID-19 vaccine. Germline V CDR1 and CDR2: SGHDT, YYEEEE. The V gene end was trimmed by 5 bases and the J gene end by 2 bases; junction bases not matched to a gene: 13. The CDR3 has 19 amino acids. Using immunoSEQ multiplex PCR, the repertoire was profiled, and TCRdb retains in-frame clones only, with some absent. In the table there are 200,000 to 250,000 clones, approximately 94% of which are singletons. The rearrangement uses TRBV5-6 and TRBJ2-3, with 14 bases aligning to TRBD2. This sequence was found in an adult who received the MenACWY meningococcal vaccine as a control. The sample was peripheral blood, taken 28 days after the second dose of the MenACWY control vaccine. CDR3 coding DNA: TGTGCCAGCAGTCCGGGACTAGCGGGAGAAGACAAAAACACAGATACGCAGTATTTT. It encodes CASSPGLAGEDKNTDTQYF.